This T cell receptor (beta chain) emerged from a study of memory CD4+ T cells and cytomegalovirus serostatus. As for the study in general: Of the healthy Belgian adults, 9 were CMV seropositive and about 24 seronegative.

Libraries were prepared by immunoSEQ multiplex PCR; TCRdb keeps only in-frame clonotypes and omits some of them. Of 50,000 to 55,000 clones listed, around 78% are singletons. For this clone: Its cognate antigen is unknown.

The germline V gene encodes CDR1 SGHTA and CDR2 FQGTGA. Trimming left V 5 bases short and J 11 bases short, with 17 bases between. The CDR3 has 13 residues. Study conclusions and caveats: Of about 150 reported CMV TCRbeta sequences, roughly 67 were found in memory CD4+ repertoires.

The sort gate was single viable CD3+CD4+CD8-CD45RO+ cells for memory CD4+ T cells. Serum IgG to CMV pp150, pp28, p38 and p52 defined serostatus. The chain employs TRBV7-3 and TRBJ2-3, with D perhaps matching TRBD1 or TRBD2 (6 bases each). Source material: memory CD4+ T cells from blood. The receptor was isolated from an adult in good health and CMV-seronegative. The CDR3 DNA reads TGTGCCAGCAGCCCAACAGGGACGGGGGAGCAGTATTTT. It encodes CASSPTGTGEQYF.